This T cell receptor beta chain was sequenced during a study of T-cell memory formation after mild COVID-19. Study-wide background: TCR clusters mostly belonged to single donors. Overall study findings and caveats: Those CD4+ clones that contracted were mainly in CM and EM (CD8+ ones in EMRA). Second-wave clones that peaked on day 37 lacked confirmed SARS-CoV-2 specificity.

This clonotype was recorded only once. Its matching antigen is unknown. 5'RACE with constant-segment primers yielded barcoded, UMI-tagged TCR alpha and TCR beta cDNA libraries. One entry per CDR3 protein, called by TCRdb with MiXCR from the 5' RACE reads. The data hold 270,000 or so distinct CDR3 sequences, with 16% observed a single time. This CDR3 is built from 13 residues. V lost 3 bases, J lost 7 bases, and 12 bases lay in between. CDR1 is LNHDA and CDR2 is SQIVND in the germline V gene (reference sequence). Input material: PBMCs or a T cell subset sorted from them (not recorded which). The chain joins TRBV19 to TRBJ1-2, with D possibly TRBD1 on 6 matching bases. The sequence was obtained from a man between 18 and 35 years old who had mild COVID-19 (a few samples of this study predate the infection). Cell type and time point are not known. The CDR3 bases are TGTGCCAGTAGTATGGGGGGGCCCCCTGGCTACACCTTC. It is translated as CASSMGGPPGYTF.